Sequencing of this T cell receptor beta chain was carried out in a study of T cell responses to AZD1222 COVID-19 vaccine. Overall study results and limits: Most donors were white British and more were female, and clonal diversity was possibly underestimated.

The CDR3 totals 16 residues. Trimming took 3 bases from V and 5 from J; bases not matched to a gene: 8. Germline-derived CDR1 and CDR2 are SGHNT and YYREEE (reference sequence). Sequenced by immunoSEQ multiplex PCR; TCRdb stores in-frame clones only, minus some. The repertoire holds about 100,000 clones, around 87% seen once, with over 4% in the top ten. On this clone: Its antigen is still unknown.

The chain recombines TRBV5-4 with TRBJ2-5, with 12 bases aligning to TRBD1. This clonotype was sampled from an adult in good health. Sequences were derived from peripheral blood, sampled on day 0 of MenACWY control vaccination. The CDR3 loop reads CASSSSGTGGWETQYF. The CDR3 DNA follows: TGTGCCAGCAGCTCCTCCGGGACAGGGGGCTGGGAGACCCAGTACTTC.